Listed below are T cell receptor beta chains from one sample, sequenced in a study of beta chain features in type 1 diabetes. Assay used: immunoSEQ multiplex PCR; TCRdb lists only in-frame clones, some missing. Here the sample spans under 70,000 clones, approximately 60% being singletons. Sequenced input: stem cell memory CD4+ T cells from blood. The origin of the receptors is a woman aged 25-40 years with type 1 diabetes. CDR3s include the opening cysteine and the closing phenylalanine or tryptophan. D genes are given only for firm matches. Expanded clones are given a class, and other clones once, few, many or no size at all.

>TRBV29-1|TRBD1|TRBJ1-1|13|.
CSVEARGHTEAFF
TGCAGCGTTGAAGCCAGGGGGCACACTGAAGCTTTCTTT
>TRBV19|.|TRBJ1-1|14|few
CASSIEGVIDEAFF
TGTGCCAGTAGTATCGAGGGGGTTATCGATGAAGCTTTCTTT
>TRBV28|TRBD2|TRBJ2-7|17|.
CASSFGPSGRAQYEQYF
TGTGCCAGCAGTTTTGGCCCTAGCGGGAGGGCCCAATACGAGCAGTACTTC
>TRBV5-4|TRBD1|TRBJ1-3|19|.
CASSSRGIGLVGSGNTIYF
TGTGCCAGCAGCTCCAGGGGGATCGGTCTGGTTGGCTCTGGAAACACCATATATTTT
>TRBV13|TRBD2|TRBJ2-5|16|.
CASSLQGLVVQETQYF
TGTGCCAGCAGCTTACAGGGACTAGTGGTACAAGAGACCCAGTACTTC
>TRBV30|TRBD2|TRBJ2-1|16|.
CAWNHLAGRSFNEQFF
TGTGCCTGGAACCATCTAGCGGGGAGAAGTTTTAATGAGCAGTTCTTC
>TRBV11-3|.|TRBJ2-7|15|.
CASSLLAGSSYEQYF
TGTGCCAGCAGCTTATTGGCGGGAAGCTCCTACGAGCAGTACTTC
>TRBV7-9|.|TRBJ1-3|16|few
CASSLALQVSGNTIYF
TGTGCCAGCAGCTTAGCGTTACAGGTCTCTGGAAACACCATATATTTT
>TRBV25-1|TRBD2|TRBJ2-2|14|.
CASEAGIYTGELFF
TGTGCCTCGGAAGCGGGGATTTACACCGGGGAGCTGTTTTTT
>TRBV7-8|.|TRBJ2-7|12|.
CASSSRGYEQYF
TGTGCCAGCAGCTCAAGGGGTTACGAGCAGTACTTC
>TRBV7-3|.|TRBJ2-3|16|.
CASSQLGRERGDTQYF
TGTGCCAGCAGCCAACTGGGGCGGGAAAGAGGGGATACGCAGTATTTT
>TRBV5-1|TRBD1|TRBJ2-2|15|.
CASSLGQGETGELFF
TGCGCCAGCAGCTTAGGGCAGGGGGAAACCGGGGAGCTGTTTTTT
>TRBV14|.|TRBJ1-3|15|.
CASSQSPDTGNTIYF
TGTGCCAGCAGCCAAAGCCCCGACACTGGAAACACCATATATTTT
>TRBV7-8|TRBD2|TRBJ2-1|16|few
CASSLRRLAVYNEQFF
TGTGCCAGCAGCTTACGTCGACTAGCGGTCTACAATGAGCAGTTCTTC